The sequence of this TCR beta chain was determined in a study of technical replicates of blood from several donors. Trimming cost V 4 bases and J 5 bases; bases outside gene matches: 11. CDR1 is SGDLS and CDR2 is YYNGEE in the germline V gene. This CDR3 spans 15 amino acids. Using immunoSEQ multiplex PCR, the repertoire was profiled, and TCRdb retains in-frame clones only, with some absent. The sample lists about 71,000 clones, roughly 92% seen once, with roughly 0.39% in the top ten. The origin of this receptor is a human donor in good health. The chain has TRBV9 and TRBJ1-1; 7 nucleotides match TRBD1. The sequencing input was T cells isolated from PBMCs. DNA for the CDR3: TGTGCCAGCAGCTCACAAGGGGGCCGAGATACTGAAGCTTTCTTT. Its protein is CASSSQGGRDTEAFF.